Listed here is a single T cell receptor beta chain. Its antigen is not identified. Germline V gene data show CDR1 as SGHTA and CDR2 as FQGNSA. This CDR3 comprises 15 residues. After removal of 5 bases from V and 7 bases from J, the junction contained 12 bases not matched to a gene. TCRdb's table, derived via immunoSEQ multiplex PCR, lists solely in-frame clones and lacks some. The repertoire consists of over 55,000 clones, with 75% to 90% occurring once and the leading ten covering about a tenth. These data come from a study of lymphopenia after photon versus proton radiotherapy. Study findings and constraints: After the lymphocyte nadir, photon-treated repertoires showed oligoclonal expansion, especially of CD8+ Temra cells.

The chain couples TRBV7-2 to TRBJ2-5; TRBD1 agrees at 8 bases. The sequence came from an elderly man with esophageal cancer. Here the sequenced sample was peripheral blood, taken from a patient treated with proton-based radiotherapy. This CDR3 is CASSPGSGQGGTQYF. The DNA for the CDR3 is TGTGCCAGCAGCCCGGGGAGCGGACAGGGAGGGACCCAGTACTTC.